The sequence of this T cell receptor (beta chain) was determined in a study of T cell repertoires in cytomegalovirus infection. The overall study: TCR beta signatures that were public indicated CMV infection and matching HLA type.

TCRdb re-called the reads through MiXCR, storing one row per CDR3 protein. The sample holds about 63,000 distinct CDR3 sequences, around 20% seen once. V gave up 0 bases and J gave up 2 bases, with 7 bases separating them. CDR1 SGDLS and CDR2 YYNGEE come from the germline V gene. CDR3 length: 14 amino acids. As for this clonotype: Its antigen is not known.

The receptor's source is a human donor in good health (CMV status not recorded). Some clones in this sample may be carry-over from other donors' samples. The V and J genes are TRBV9 and TRBJ2-3, with a weak D call TRBD2 (6 bases). The source was CD8+ T cells from cultured PBMCs, collected from culture after CMV antigen stimulation. The CDR3 DNA follows: TGTGCCAGCAGCGTAGTGGGACTCACAGATACGCAGTATTTT. Translation: CASSVVGLTDTQYF.